Listed below are T cell receptor beta chains from one sample, sequenced in a study of blood T cell repertoires in COVID-19. TCRdb's copy holds only in-frame clones and misses some; the assay was immunoSEQ multiplex PCR. The table has about 180,000 clones, around nine tenths seen once. Specimen: peripheral blood. The origin of the receptors is a woman between 70 and 85 years old with COVID-19, enrolled during active disease. Both conserved end residues are part of each CDR3. The order of the fields is V gene, clone size, J gene, D gene, CDR3 DNA, CDR3 protein. The D gene is left open where the match is weak. Clone sizes are given selectively: once, few, many, or a class where the clone is expanded.

V: TRBV6-6
size: once
J: TRBJ1-5
D: TRBD1
DNA: TGTGCCAGCAGTAGGGACAGGGGAGATCAGCCCCAGCATTTT
CDR3: CASSRDRGDQPQHF

V: TRBV30
size: -
J: TRBJ1-2
D: -
DNA: -
CDR3: CACATSNYGYTF

V: TRBV23-1
size: few
J: TRBJ2-1
D: -
DNA: TGCGCCAGCGGACCGGGACTTTACAATGAGCAGTTCTTC
CDR3: CASGPGLYNEQFF

V: TRBV27
size: -
J: TRBJ2-7
D: TRBD2
DNA: TGTGCCAGCAGGCTTACTAGCGGGAGGGTGTGGGAGCAGTACTTC
CDR3: CASRLTSGRVWEQYF

V: TRBV5-1
size: -
J: TRBJ2-2
D: -
DNA: TGCGCCAGCAGCTTACCACGAGATCTGAACACCGGGGAGCTGTTTTTT
CDR3: CASSLPRDLNTGELFF

V: TRBV7-9
size: -
J: TRBJ1-4
D: -
DNA: TGTGCCAGCAGCTCCGATGGCCCGGGCGGGCTTGAAAAACTGTTTTTT
CDR3: CASSSDGPGGLEKLFF

V: TRBV6-4
size: -
J: TRBJ1-6
D: -
DNA: TGTGCCAGCAGTGACTCTGGGCAGGGGTTAACACCCCTCCACTTT
CDR3: CASSDSGQGLTPLHF

V: TRBV4-2
size: -
J: TRBJ2-3
D: TRBD2
DNA: TGTGCCAGCAGCCATGATTTCTCCGGGACTAGCGGGAGTTGGACAGATACGCAGTATTTT
CDR3: CASSHDFSGTSGSWTDTQYF

V: TRBV21-1
size: -
J: TRBJ1-1
D: -
DNA: TGTGCCAGCAGCTCAGGACAGGGGCGAAGTTGGAACACTGAAGCTTTCTTT
CDR3: CASSSGQGRSWNTEAFF

V: TRBV5-8
size: -
J: TRBJ1-6
D: -
DNA: TGTGCCAGCAGCTTGGTATACAGGAGCTCCTATAATTCACCCCTCCACTTT
CDR3: CASSLVYRSSYNSPLHF

V: TRBV5-1
size: -
J: TRBJ2-7
D: TRBD1
DNA: TGCGCCAGCAGACAAGGACAGGACTACGAGCAGTACTTC
CDR3: CASRQGQDYEQYF

V: TRBV25-1
size: -
J: TRBJ1-1
D: -
DNA: TGTGCCAGCAAAACGGGGTTAAACACTGAAGCTTTCTTT
CDR3: CASKTGLNTEAFF

V: TRBV7-8
size: -
J: TRBJ1-1
D: -
DNA: TGTGCCAGCAGCTTAGCGCCAGCCCGAGGGACTGAAGCTTTCTTT
CDR3: CASSLAPARGTEAFF

V: TRBV7-6
size: -
J: TRBJ1-6
D: TRBD1
DNA: TGTGCCAGCAGCATGAGGACAGGAAATAATTCACCCCTCCACTTT
CDR3: CASSMRTGNNSPLHF